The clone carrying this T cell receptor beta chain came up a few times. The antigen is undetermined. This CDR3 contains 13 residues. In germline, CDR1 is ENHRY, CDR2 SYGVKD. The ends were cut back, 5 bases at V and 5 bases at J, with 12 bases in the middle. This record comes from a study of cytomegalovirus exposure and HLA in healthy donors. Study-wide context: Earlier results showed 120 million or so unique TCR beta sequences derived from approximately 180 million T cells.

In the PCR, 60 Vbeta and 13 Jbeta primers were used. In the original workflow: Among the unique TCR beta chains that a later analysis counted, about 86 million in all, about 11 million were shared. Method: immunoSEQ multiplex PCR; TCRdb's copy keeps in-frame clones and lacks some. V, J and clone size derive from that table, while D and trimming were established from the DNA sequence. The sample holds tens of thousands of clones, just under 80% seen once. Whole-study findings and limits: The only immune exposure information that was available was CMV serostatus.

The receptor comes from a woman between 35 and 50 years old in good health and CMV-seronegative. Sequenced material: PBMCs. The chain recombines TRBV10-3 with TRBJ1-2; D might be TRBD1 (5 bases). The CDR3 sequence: CAISPDRGYGYTF. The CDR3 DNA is TGTGCCATCAGTCCTGACAGAGGTTATGGCTACACCTTC.